Presented here are 27 T cell receptor beta chains from one specimen sequenced in a study of T cells in Graves' hyperthyroidism and ophthalmopathy. What was amplified from RNA transcripts were TCR beta CDR3 regions. TCR CDR3 regions were first amplified by RT-PCR with HTBI primers. TCRdb passed the multiplex PCR reads through MiXCR, listing each CDR3 protein once. The sample consists of 400,000 to 500,000 distinct CDR3 sequences, 14% to 15% of them appearing once. Material: blood. Source of these receptors: a man aged 18 to 29 with Graves' ophthalmopathy.

V gene TRBV6-1 combines with J gene TRBJ2-3, with 9 bases that match TRBD2. The germline CDR1 and CDR2 sequences are MNHNS and SASEGT. The CDR3 has 14 residues. Unmatched junction bases numbered 6, after V lost 6 bases and J lost 5 bases. The CDR3 protein is CASRPSGTVDTQYF. The CDR3, as DNA: TGTGCCAGCAGGCCTAGCGGGACGGTAGATACGCAGTATTTT.

The sample holds a few counts of this clonotype. One end of the junction varies from germline; a read error may be responsible. The J gene is TRBJ2-5, the V gene TRBV6-1, with 9 bases matching TRBD2. Germline assignment: CDR1 MNHNS and CDR2 SASEGT. The CDR3 totals 13 residues. CDR3 residues: CASSSIAGEAQYF. The CDR3 nucleotides are TGTGCCAGCAGTTCTATAGCGGGAGAGGCCCAGTACTTC.

This clonotype came up many times. The CDR3 spells CASTLGQGVPLEQYF. The CDR3 DNA reads TGTGCCAGCACCCTCGGACAGGGGGTGCCCTTAGAGCAGTACTTC. V and J are TRBV12-3 or TRBV12-4 and TRBJ2-7; 10 bases agree with TRBD1. CDR3 size: 15 residues. Germline trimming cut 7 bases from V and 7 bases from J; bases unmatched to any gene: 13.

This clonotype was counted only a few times. V usage is TRBV9 and J usage is TRBJ1-1; D is uncertain. The CDR3 length is 13 residues. Germline CDR1 SGDLS, CDR2 YYNGEE. The V gene lost 3 bases and the J gene lost 0 bases, with 6 bases spanning the gap. The CDR3 region is CASSGALNTEAFF. In DNA form, the CDR3 reads TGTGCCAGCAGCGGGGCATTGAACACTGAAGCTTTCTTT.

This chain links TRBV10-3 with TRBJ2-6; D is perhaps TRBD1 (6 bases). Germline V lookup: CDR1 ENHRY, CDR2 SYGVKD. V gave up 5 bases and J gave up 4 bases, with 9 bases separating them. This CDR3 contains 14 residues. The CDR3 sequence is CAISQGTGANVLTF. The CDR3 DNA follows: TGTGCCATCAGTCAGGGGACCGGGGCCAACGTCCTGACTTTC.

Only a few counts were recorded for this clonotype. The J gene is TRBJ2-3, the V gene TRBV3-1; D uncertain. CDR1 and CDR2 (germline): LGHDT, YNNKEL (reference sequence). The CDR3 is made up of 10 amino acids. Between the trimmed V and J ends, which lost 8 bases and 5 bases, there was a span of 5 bases. The CDR3 DNA reads as TGTGCCAGCGGTAAAGATACGCAGTATTTT. This encodes CASGKDTQYF.

This clonotype was seen a few times. V and J are TRBV19 and TRBJ1-6; D is unresolved. Trimming shortened V by 3 bases and J by 8 bases, and 5 bases separated the two germline ends. This CDR3 spans 12 amino acids. Germline-derived CDR1 and CDR2 are LNHDA and SQIVND (reference sequence). The DNA for the CDR3 is TGTGCCAGTAGTATGGGAGATTCACCCCTCCACTTT. It encodes CASSMGDSPLHF.

This clonotype has ten or more counts. This chain connects TRBV2 to TRBJ1-5; D unresolved. Germline V CDR1 and CDR2: SNHLY, FYNNEI. V was clipped by 3 bases and J by 4 bases, with 10 bases between them. This CDR3 region has 14 residues. This CDR3 is CASSDLAVNQPQHF. In nucleotides, the CDR3 is TGTGCCAGCAGTGATTTGGCTGTGAATCAGCCCCAGCATTTT.

This clonotype showed up just a few times. This chain links TRBV11-3 with TRBJ2-4; perhaps TRBD2 as D (6 bases). Germline V gene data show CDR1 as SGHNT and CDR2 as YENEEA. CDR3 length: 14 residues. The V end lost 0 bases, the J end lost 7 bases, and 10 bases lay between the germline ends. CDR3 loop: CASSLEGGRNIQYF. CDR3 sequence (DNA): TGTGCCAGCAGCTTAGAGGGGGGACGCAACATTCAGTACTTC.

This chain joins TRBV12-3 or TRBV12-4 and TRBJ2-1, with a tentative D call TRBD2 (6 bases). V was shortened by 2 bases and J by 5 bases, with 10 bases between the two germline ends. CDR3 length: 14 amino acids. CDR3 nucleotide sequence: TGTGCCAGCAGTTTAACGCGGGGTCACAATGAGCAGTTCTTC. Translating it yields CASSLTRGHNEQFF.

There are many counts of this clonotype. This sequence joins TRBV24-1 and TRBJ2-7, with 10 nucleotides matching TRBD1. Germline CDR1 is KGHDR and CDR2 is SFDVKD. This CDR3 is 15 amino acids long. The V and J ends lost 4 bases and 5 bases, in that order; junction bases with no gene match: 7. In DNA, the CDR3 is TGTGCCACCAGTGACCCCGGGACAGGGGTCCACGAGCAGTACTTC. Its translation is CATSDPGTGVHEQYF.

This clonotype was observed at least ten times. The gene calls are TRBV3-1 and TRBJ1-2; D gene ambiguous. The CDR3 is 15 amino acids. Between the trimmed V and J ends, which lost 4 bases and 0 bases, there was a span of 12 bases. Germline CDR1 reads LGHDT; CDR2 reads YNNKEL (reference sequence). The CDR3 protein is CASSLRGLANYGYTF. The CDR3 DNA reads as TGTGCCAGCAGCCTCCGTGGGTTAGCTAACTATGGCTACACCTTC.

This clonotype was picked up a small number of times. This chain connects TRBV20-1 to TRBJ2-6; D remains unclear. V was cut by 6 bases and J by 5 bases, with 8 bases left in between. The CDR3 totals 12 residues. CDR1 is DFQATT, CDR2 SNEGSKA, per germline (reference sequence). The CDR3 sequence: CSAAPWANVLTF. In nucleotides, the CDR3 is TGCAGTGCAGCCCCGTGGGCCAACGTCCTGACTTTC.

This clonotype has ten or more counts. The CDR3 DNA follows: TGTGCCAGCAGACCTGCTAGCGGGGGGGCTAATACGCAGTATTTT. Translation gives CASRPASGGANTQYF. V and J are TRBV27 and TRBJ2-3, with 12 bases aligning to TRBD2. The CDR3 has 15 residues. V was pared by 6 bases and J by 7 bases, with 8 bases of the junction left unmatched. CDR1 and CDR2 (germline): MNHEY, SMNVEV (reference sequence).

This clonotype appeared many times. This chain links TRBV30 with TRBJ1-2; D unclear. CDR3 length equals 11 residues. With 2 bases removed from V and 8 bases from J, the gap between germline ends came to 9 bases. Germline V gene lookup returns CDR1 GTSNPN and CDR2 SVGIG (reference sequence). The CDR3 nucleotides are TGTGCCTGGAGTAGGGTGAGCGGCTACACCTTC. Amino acid sequence: CAWSRVSGYTF.

The DNA of the CDR3 is TGCGCCAGCAGTGAGCGCGGGGAGACCCAGTACTTC. It specifies CASSERGETQYF. The V call is TRBV10-1, the J call TRBJ2-5; tentative D call: TRBD2 (5 bases). Germline assignment: CDR1 WNHNN and CDR2 SYGVQD (reference sequence). V was cut by 2 bases and J by 5 bases, with 6 bases left in between. The CDR3 runs to 12 residues.

This clonotype was counted at least ten times. The chain joins TRBV11-2 to TRBJ2-1; D perhaps matches TRBD2 (6 bases). Germline V gives CDR1 SGHAT, CDR2 FQNNGV. This CDR3 has 17 amino acids. Trimming cost V 1 base and J 5 bases, with 18 bases left between them. CDR3 sequence (DNA): TGTGCCAGCAGCTTAGCGGGTCGGCGGGATGGTGACAATGAGCAGTTCTTC. It translates to CASSLAGRRDGDNEQFF. Complete variable domain (other parts from reference TRBV11-2 and TRBJ2-1): EAGVAQSPRYKIIEKRQSVAFWCNPISGHATLYWYQQILGQGPKLLIQFQNNGVVDDSQLPKDRFSAERLKGVDSTLKIQPAKLEDSAVYLCASSLAGRRDGDNEQFFGPGTRLTVL.

This clonotype was observed at least ten times. V gene TRBV30 combines with J gene TRBJ1-5; 7 bases map to TRBD1. This CDR3 has 15 amino acids. Germline loops: CDR1 GTSNPN, CDR2 SVGIG (reference sequence). V dropped 3 bases and J dropped 0; count of bases not matched to a gene: 5. CDR3 in DNA: TGTGCCTGGAGAAGGGACAGTAATAGCAATCAGCCCCAGCATTTT. Protein product: CAWRRDSNSNQPQHF.

This clonotype was counted many times. This chain links TRBV20-1 with TRBJ1-4; TRBD1 aligns across 10 bases. Germline-derived CDR1 and CDR2 are DFQATT and SNEGSKA (reference sequence). The CDR3 runs to 14 residues. The V gene end was trimmed by 5 bases and the J gene end by 5 bases; junction bases not matched to a gene: 5. CDR3 DNA sequence: TGCAGTGCTGACCCGGGACAGGGGAATGAAAAACTGTTTTTT. Translation: CSADPGQGNEKLFF.

The V and J genes are TRBV11-2 and TRBJ2-2; the match to TRBD2 covers 7 bases. Germline V gives CDR1 SGHAT, CDR2 FQNNGV. Trimming took 6 bases from V and 6 from J; bases not matched to a gene: 13. The CDR3 is 16 residues long. The CDR3 DNA follows: TGTGCCAGCAGTCAATGGGGGAGGGGAAGTTCCGGGGAGCTGTTTTTT. As protein: CASSQWGRGSSGELFF. Combining the CDR3 with reference TRBV11-2 and TRBJ2-2 gives the whole variable domain EAGVAQSPRYKIIEKRQSVAFWCNPISGHATLYWYQQILGQGPKLLIQFQNNGVVDDSQLPKDRFSAERLKGVDSTLKIQPAKLEDSAVYLCASSQWGRGSSGELFFGEGSRLTVL.

This clonotype was recorded many times. The CDR3: CASSRTTGTGQETQYF. CDR3 coding DNA: TGTGCCAGCAGCAGGACCACCGGGACAGGGCAAGAGACCCAGTACTTC. The rearrangement joins TRBV6-1 to TRBJ2-5; TRBD1 agrees at 9 bases. The CDR3 contains 16 residues. The V gene end was trimmed by 6 bases and the J gene end by 2 bases; junction bases not matched to a gene: 10. Germline V CDR1 and CDR2: MNHNS, SASEGT.

The count of this clonotype is one. A much larger clone is a single base away; this may be a read error. This chain links TRBV5-5 with TRBJ2-3, with D tentatively TRBD1 (6 bases). Germline V lookup: CDR1 SGHKS, CDR2 YYEKEE (reference sequence). The CDR3 covers 14 residues. V lost 6 bases and J 2 bases, leaving 13 bases between the germline ends. CDR3 sequence (DNA): TGTGCCAGCAAGAACAGGGAGCTCACAGATACGCAGTATTTT. This encodes CASKNRELTDTQYF.

This clonotype was seen many times. The chain is built from TRBV3-1 and TRBJ1-1; TRBD1 might be the D (5 bases). V lost 0 bases to trimming and J lost 3 bases, with 17 bases between them. This CDR3 contains 17 residues. Looked up from germline, CDR1 is LGHDT and CDR2 is YNNKEL (reference sequence). CDR3 loop: CASSQDRRGGGDTEAFF. The CDR3 nucleotides read TGTGCCAGCAGCCAAGATCGGCGGGGCGGGGGTGACACTGAAGCTTTCTTT.

This clonotype was counted at least ten times. The V and J genes are TRBV2 and TRBJ2-7, with TRBD2 matching 11 bases. The CDR3 contains 16 residues. With V trimmed by 4 bases and J by 1 base, 6 bases remained unmatched. The germline CDR1 and CDR2 sequences are SNHLY and FYNNEI. CDR3 in DNA: TGTGCCAGCAGTGTACCCCTAGCGGGGGGTTCCTACGAGCAGTACTTC. Translating it yields CASSVPLAGGSYEQYF.

This clonotype appeared many times. The J gene is TRBJ1-2, the V gene TRBV11-3; tentative D call: TRBD1 (6 bases). The V end was cut by 2 bases, the J end by 2 bases, with 9 bases between. The CDR3 loop spans 14 amino acids. Germline assignment: CDR1 SGHNT and CDR2 YENEEA. CDR3 DNA: TGTGCCAGCAGCTTAAGAGGACAGAACTATGGCTACACCTTC. Protein product: CASSLRGQNYGYTF.

This clonotype was counted many times. J is TRBJ2-5 and V is TRBV7-3, with D perhaps TRBD2 (7 bases). Germline CDR1 is SGHTA and CDR2 is FQGTGA. The germline V and J ends were trimmed by 0 bases and 10 bases, with 15 bases remaining between them. The CDR3 has 14 residues. CDR3 amino acids: CASSLTPGEGDQYF. CDR3 nucleotides: TGTGCCAGCAGCTTAACCCCTGGGGAGGGGGACCAGTACTTC.

CDR3: CASSRDGENYGYTF. The CDR3 coding sequence is TGTGCCAGCAGCCGGGACGGAGAAAACTATGGCTACACCTTC. The rearrangement links TRBV6-1 to TRBJ1-2; possible D gene TRBD1, 5 bases. Trimming cost V 6 bases and J 2 bases, with 13 bases left between them. The CDR3 totals 14 residues. Germline CDR1 reads MNHNS; CDR2 reads SASEGT.